This TCR beta chain was retrieved from a study of cytomegalovirus exposure and HLA in healthy donors. In regard to this clone: Its antigen is still unknown.

Primers: 60 Vbeta forward and 13 Jbeta reverse. TCRdb keeps only in-frame clones here, not all; method: immunoSEQ multiplex PCR. The sample has some 140,000 clones; approximately 80% are singletons. Study-level findings and limits: In vitro, three CMV-associated chains proved specific for CMV antigens.

Each donor was nominally healthy when sampled (though unrecorded immune exposures were likely). This CDR3 spans 15 amino acids. V trimming: 7 bases; J trimming: 0 bases; junction bases outside the gene matches: 6. From germline, CDR1 is SGHDN and CDR2 FVKESK. This receptor was identified in a man between 25 and 39 years old in good health and CMV-seronegative. The source material was PBMCs. J is TRBJ1-1 and V is TRBV14; 9 bases are a match to TRBD1. The CDR3 sequence: CASTSWDRVNTEAFF. CDR3 bases: TGTGCCAGCACCAGTTGGGACAGGGTGAACACTGAAGCTTTCTTT.